These T cell receptor beta chains were read from a single sample in a study of graft-versus-host responses after intestinal transplantation. Produced via immunoSEQ multiplex PCR; TCRdb's table is partial and in-frame only. Here the sample spans 6,500 to 10,000 clones, less than 85% being singletons. The specimen comprised ileum tissue, sampled 494 days after intestinal transplant. The receptors were sampled from a human patient who received an intestinal transplant, so some T cells may come from the graft donor. CDR3s include the opening cysteine and the closing phenylalanine or tryptophan. Fields, in order: J gene, V gene, D gene, clone size, CDR3 length, CDR3 protein, CDR3 DNA. A D gene is named only where the DNA matches it firmly. Only some rows state a clone size, as once, few, many or a class for expanded clones.

j_call: TRBJ2-3; v_call: TRBV15; d_call: .; clone_size: .; cdr3_length: 13; cdr3_aa: CATTGTYRDTQYF; cdr3_nt: TGTGCCACCACAGGGACTTACCGGGATACGCAGTATTTT
j_call: TRBJ2-3; v_call: TRBV5-4; d_call: .; clone_size: .; cdr3_length: 17; cdr3_aa: CASSPVLVGGSTDTQYF; cdr3_nt: TGTGCCAGCAGCCCAGTCTTGGTAGGGGGAAGCACAGATACGCAGTATTTT
j_call: TRBJ2-1; v_call: TRBV11-2; d_call: .; clone_size: once; cdr3_length: 16; cdr3_aa: CASSLVEARSYNEQFF; cdr3_nt: TGTGCCAGCAGCTTAGTAGAGGCTAGAAGTTACAATGAGCAGTTCTTC
j_call: TRBJ1-4; v_call: TRBV6-9; d_call: TRBD1; clone_size: .; cdr3_length: 14; cdr3_aa: CASSYSGQGEKLFF; cdr3_nt: TGTGCCAGCAGTTACTCAGGACAGGGAGAAAAACTGTTTTTT
j_call: TRBJ1-2; v_call: TRBV28; d_call: .; clone_size: .; cdr3_length: 15; cdr3_aa: CASLSREGVNYGYTF; cdr3_nt: TGTGCCAGCCTATCTAGGGAGGGAGTAAACTATGGCTACACCTTC
j_call: TRBJ2-7; v_call: TRBV6-1; d_call: .; clone_size: .; cdr3_length: 14; cdr3_aa: CASNFAAHSYEQYF; cdr3_nt: TGTGCCAGCAATTTTGCGGCGCACTCCTACGAGCAGTACTTC
j_call: TRBJ1-2; v_call: TRBV7-9; d_call: .; clone_size: few; cdr3_length: 14; cdr3_aa: CASSKAPGTYGYTF; cdr3_nt: TGTGCCAGCAGCAAGGCGCCCGGGACCTATGGCTACACCTTC
j_call: TRBJ1-6; v_call: TRBV5-4; d_call: TRBD1; clone_size: few; cdr3_length: 15; cdr3_aa: CASRLKGAQGSPLHF; cdr3_nt: TGTGCCAGCAGGTTGAAGGGGGCACAGGGTTCACCCCTCCACTTT
j_call: TRBJ1-2; v_call: TRBV6-6; d_call: .; clone_size: .; cdr3_length: 16; cdr3_aa: CASSSPGTRHNYGYTF; cdr3_nt: TGTGCCAGCAGTTCACCGGGAACCAGACACAACTATGGCTACACCTTC
j_call: TRBJ2-4; v_call: TRBV10-3; d_call: .; clone_size: .; cdr3_length: 14; cdr3_aa: CAISETAAKNIQYF; cdr3_nt: TGTGCCATCAGTGAAACAGCAGCCAAAAACATTCAGTACTTC
j_call: TRBJ1-6; v_call: TRBV11-2; d_call: .; clone_size: few; cdr3_length: 13; cdr3_aa: CASSPGIWPPLHF; cdr3_nt: TGTGCCAGCAGCCCGGGGATCTGGCCACCCCTCCACTTT
j_call: TRBJ2-5; v_call: TRBV30; d_call: TRBD2; clone_size: .; cdr3_length: 15; cdr3_aa: CAWSTIFPGGETQYF; cdr3_nt: TGTGCCTGGAGTACCATTTTCCCCGGGGGGGAGACCCAGTACTTC
j_call: TRBJ2-5; v_call: TRBV30; d_call: TRBD2; clone_size: .; cdr3_length: 12; cdr3_aa: CAWRREVETQYF; cdr3_nt: TGTGCCTGGAGGCGGGAGGTGGAGACCCAGTACTTC
j_call: TRBJ1-2; v_call: TRBV6-5; d_call: .; clone_size: .; cdr3_length: 14; cdr3_aa: CASSYPGGANGYTF; cdr3_nt: TGTGCCAGCAGTTACCCAGGAGGGGCTAATGGCTACACCTTC
j_call: TRBJ2-1; v_call: TRBV7-9; d_call: TRBD2; clone_size: .; cdr3_length: 18; cdr3_aa: CASSRNQPSGGLTGEQFF; cdr3_nt: TGTGCCAGCAGCCGGAATCAGCCTAGCGGGGGCCTTACAGGAGAGCAGTTCTTC
j_call: TRBJ2-7; v_call: TRBV5-6; d_call: TRBD2; clone_size: medium-sized; cdr3_length: 16; cdr3_aa: CASSLGLAGGGREQYF; cdr3_nt: TGTGCCAGCAGCTTGGGACTAGCGGGAGGGGGTCGGGAGCAGTACTTC
j_call: TRBJ1-2; v_call: TRBV28; d_call: .; clone_size: few; cdr3_length: 12; cdr3_aa: CARGDINYGYTF; cdr3_nt: TGTGCCAGGGGGGACATTAACTATGGCTACACCTTC
j_call: TRBJ2-3; v_call: TRBV2; d_call: TRBD2; clone_size: once; cdr3_length: 19; cdr3_aa: CASSETGTSGRWGTDTQYF; cdr3_nt: TGTGCCAGCAGTGAAACCGGGACTAGCGGGAGATGGGGCACAGATACGCAGTATTTT
j_call: TRBJ2-3; v_call: TRBV9; d_call: TRBD2; clone_size: .; cdr3_length: 19; cdr3_aa: CASSVGLAGGPYGTDTQYF; cdr3_nt: TGTGCCAGCAGCGTGGGACTAGCGGGAGGGCCATACGGCACAGATACGCAGTATTTT
j_call: TRBJ2-2; v_call: TRBV19; d_call: TRBD1; clone_size: few; cdr3_length: 17; cdr3_aa: CASREGQGRVNTGELFF; cdr3_nt: TGTGCCAGTCGTGAGGGACAGGGGAGGGTTAACACCGGGGAGCTGTTTTTT
j_call: TRBJ1-1; v_call: TRBV6-8; d_call: .; clone_size: .; cdr3_length: 11; cdr3_aa: CASSYPTEAFF; cdr3_nt: TGTGCCAGCAGTTACCCGACTGAAGCTTTCTTT
j_call: TRBJ1-4; v_call: TRBV11-2; d_call: TRBD1; clone_size: .; cdr3_length: 16; cdr3_aa: CASSRKTTGANEKLFF; cdr3_nt: TGTGCCAGCAGCCGAAAAACGACAGGGGCTAATGAAAAACTGTTTTTT
j_call: TRBJ2-3; v_call: TRBV7-2; d_call: TRBD2; clone_size: .; cdr3_length: 15; cdr3_aa: CASAKAAAGLATQYF; cdr3_nt: TGTGCCAGCGCTAAGGCGGCAGCGGGGCTTGCTACGCAGTATTTT
j_call: TRBJ1-1; v_call: TRBV19; d_call: .; clone_size: .; cdr3_length: 14; cdr3_aa: CASSKRYGETEAFF; cdr3_nt: TGTGCCAGTAGTAAAAGGTACGGGGAAACTGAAGCTTTCTTT
j_call: TRBJ2-5; v_call: TRBV5-1; d_call: TRBD2; clone_size: .; cdr3_length: 15; cdr3_aa: CASTGTSGRAETQYF; cdr3_nt: TGCGCCAGCACCGGGACTAGCGGGAGGGCTGAGACCCAGTACTTC
j_call: TRBJ2-1; v_call: TRBV5-1; d_call: TRBD2; clone_size: .; cdr3_length: 16; cdr3_aa: CASSLAPSGSGGEQFF; cdr3_nt: TGCGCCAGCAGCTTGGCTCCTAGCGGGAGTGGAGGTGAGCAGTTCTTC